The clone carrying this T cell receptor beta chain turned up a few times. The record originates from a study of blood T cell repertoires in COVID-19. Clones were read by immunoSEQ multiplex PCR, and TCRdb kept only the in-frame ones, dropping some. The data hold 90,000 to 120,000 clones, with about 91% observed a single time. Trimming cost V 5 bases and J 15 bases; bases outside gene matches: 13. The CDR3 has 14 amino acids. Germline V gene lookup returns CDR1 LNHNV and CDR2 YYDKDF (reference sequence). This clonotype was obtained from a man aged 50 to 59 with active or convalescent COVID-19. Sequenced material: peripheral blood. This sequence joins TRBV15 and TRBJ2-1, with 10 nucleotides matching TRBD2. CDR3 sequence (DNA): TGTGCCACCAGCGGTACTAGCGGGAATACCTTCAGGTTCTTC. Protein sequence: CATSGTSGNTFRFF.